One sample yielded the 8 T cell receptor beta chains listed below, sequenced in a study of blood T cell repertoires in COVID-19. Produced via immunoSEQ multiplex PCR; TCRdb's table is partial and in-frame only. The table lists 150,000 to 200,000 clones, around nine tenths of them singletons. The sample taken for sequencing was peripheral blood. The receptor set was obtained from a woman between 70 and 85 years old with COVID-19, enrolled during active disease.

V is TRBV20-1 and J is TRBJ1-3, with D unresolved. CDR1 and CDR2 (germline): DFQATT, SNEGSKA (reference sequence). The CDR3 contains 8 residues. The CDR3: CARNTIYF. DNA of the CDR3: TGCGCTAGGAACACCATATATTTT.

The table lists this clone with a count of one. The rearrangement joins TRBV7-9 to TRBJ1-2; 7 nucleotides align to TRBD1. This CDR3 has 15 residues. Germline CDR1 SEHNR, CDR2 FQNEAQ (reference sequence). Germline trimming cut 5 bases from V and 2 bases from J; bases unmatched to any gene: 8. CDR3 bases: TGTGCCAGCAGCCCGAGACAGGGTACGAACTATGGCTACACCTTC. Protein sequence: CASSPRQGTNYGYTF.

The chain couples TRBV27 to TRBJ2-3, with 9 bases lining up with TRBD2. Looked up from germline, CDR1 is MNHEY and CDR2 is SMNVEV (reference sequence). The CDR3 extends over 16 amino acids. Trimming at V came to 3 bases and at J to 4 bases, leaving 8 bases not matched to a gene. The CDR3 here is CASSFSSGNRPDTQYF. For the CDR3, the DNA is TGTGCCAGCAGTTTTTCTAGCGGGAATCGGCCAGATACGCAGTATTTT.

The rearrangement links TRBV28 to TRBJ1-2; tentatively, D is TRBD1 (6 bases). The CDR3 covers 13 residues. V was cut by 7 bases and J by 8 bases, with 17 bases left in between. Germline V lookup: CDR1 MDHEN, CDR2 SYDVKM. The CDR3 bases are TGTGCCAGCACCCGGGGGGGCGTTGGAGGCTACACCTTC. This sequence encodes CASTRGGVGGYTF.

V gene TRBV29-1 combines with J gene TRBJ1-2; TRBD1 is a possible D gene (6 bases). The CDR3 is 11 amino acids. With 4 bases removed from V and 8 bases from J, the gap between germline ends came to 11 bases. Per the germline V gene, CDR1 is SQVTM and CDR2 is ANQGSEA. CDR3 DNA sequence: TGCAGCGTTGTTCAGGGGCTAGGCTACACCTTC. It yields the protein CSVVQGLGYTF.

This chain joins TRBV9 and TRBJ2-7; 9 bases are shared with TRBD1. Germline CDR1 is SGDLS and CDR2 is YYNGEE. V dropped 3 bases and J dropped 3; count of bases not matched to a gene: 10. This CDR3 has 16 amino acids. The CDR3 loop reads CASSALPGQGIYEQYF. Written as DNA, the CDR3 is TGTGCCAGCAGCGCCTTACCGGGACAGGGAATCTACGAGCAGTACTTC.

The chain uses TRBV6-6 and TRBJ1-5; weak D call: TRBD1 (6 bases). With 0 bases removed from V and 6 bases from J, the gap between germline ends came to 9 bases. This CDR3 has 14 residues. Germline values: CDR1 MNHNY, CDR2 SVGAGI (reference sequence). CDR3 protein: CASSYSQGSQPQHF. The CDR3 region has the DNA TGTGCCAGCAGTTACTCACAGGGATCTCAGCCCCAGCATTTT.

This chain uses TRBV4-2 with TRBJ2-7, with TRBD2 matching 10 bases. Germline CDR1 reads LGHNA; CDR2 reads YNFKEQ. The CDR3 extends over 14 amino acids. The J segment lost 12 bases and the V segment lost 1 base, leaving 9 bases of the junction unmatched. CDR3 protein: CASSQVPSGSLLYF. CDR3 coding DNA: TGTGCCAGCAGCCAAGTACCTAGCGGGAGCTTGCTGTACTTC.